This TCR beta chain derives from a study of regulatory T cells in long-lasting Graves disease (dated by TCRdb to about 2021). With regard to the full study: In the newly diagnosed Graves' disease group, patients had been taking antithyroid drugs for less than 3 months. Persistent Graves' disease patients were compared with newly diagnosed Graves' disease patients by peripheral blood TCR sequencing and RNA sequencing. The study was registered as a clinical trial and conducted in China. A total of 35 or so samples were covered by TCR sequencing, comprising approximately 13 persistent and about 20 newly diagnosed Graves' disease patients. General conclusions and limits of the study: Sequencing and analysis were limited to the TCR beta chain. As a limitation, the authors acknowledged that the small sample size may reduce accuracy. Preferential use of TRBV28, TRBJ1-2 and TRBJ2-5 was observed in persistent disease, whereas TRBV20-1 and TRBJ2-1 were favored in newly diagnosed disease. Persistent patients shared more public clonotypes among themselves (around 2,500) than newly diagnosed patients did (roughly 920). Peripheral blood alone was examined, since thyroid tissue, which constituted the primary lesion, could not be accessed. Compared with newly diagnosed patients, persistent Graves' disease patients had lower TCR Shannon entropy and fewer highly expanded clones, which suggests clonal expansion.

Preparation of the library involved multiplex PCR. TCRdb records Illumina HiSeq 4000 as the sequencer. iRepertoire HTBI primers and Arm-PCR amplification of CDR3 regions were used to construct TCR beta libraries. Before sequencing, the PCR products underwent gel purification. As for the authors' bioinformatics: A total of fewer than 70 TRBV and some 15 TRBJ segments were identified across samples and were used for gene usage analysis of CDR3 amino acid clonotypes. Filtered high-quality paired reads were merged into contigs using COPE and FqMerger. Contigs were aligned with BLAST to IMGT TRBV, TRBD and TRBJ reference genes, and CDR3 was defined per IMGT. Any clonotype with a frequency above 0.1% was classified as a highly expanded clone. Repertoire diversity was measured by Shannon entropy, and V-J evenness by the Gini coefficient. Clonotypes shared by more than one individual were considered public. Starting from the raw public reads, TCRdb applied fastp trimming at Q25, assembled clones with MiXCR and retained in-frame beta chains. Every CDR3 protein is listed once, alongside the most common genes and DNA of its rows. These V and J calls derive from TCRdb rather than the authors' analysis. This sample has some 220,000 distinct CDR3 sequences in its table, and around 20% of those were observed once. The ten biggest clones cover 12% of the sample.

The sample's time point, from its label and the paper: newly diagnosed GD, antithyroid drugs for less than 3 months. RNA was extracted from PBMCs in TRIzol for both TCR sequencing and RNA sequencing. The diagnosis of Graves' disease was made according to American Thyroid Association guidelines. Patients were recruited from an endocrinology department in Xi'an, China. From each patient, about 9.7 milliliters of peripheral blood was collected into an EDTA anticoagulant tube. Ficoll Paque Plus density gradient separation was used to isolate PBMCs, and no additional T cell sorting was done. An Agilent 2100 Bioanalyzer and agarose gel were used to check RNA quality, while a NanoDrop 2000 measured RNA concentration. CDR1 is given as SGHNT and CDR2 as YENEEA, both from the germline V gene. V lost 1 base and J lost 0 bases; the stretch between them is 9 bases long. The CDR3 numbers 15 residues from cysteine through phenylalanine. Only CDR3 DNA remains: 45 bases, in frame from the first base.

This clonotype occurred many times. No antigen is known for it. Within one base of it there is no much larger clone, and no base qualities were kept. This sample also appeared in a second study, on T cells in Graves' hyperthyroidism and ophthalmopathy. The second investigation adds: Stable Graves' hyperthyroidism was defined as no progression to ophthalmopathy during 18 months of follow-up. Hyperthyroidism patients were newly diagnosed, had a disease duration of under 2 months, and were aged 18 to 65 years. Patients with uncontrolled infections, other autoimmune diseases, pregnancy or lactation were excluded. Clinical symptoms, serum thyroxine and TRAb, thyroid ultrasound, and orbital computed tomography formed the basis for the diagnoses. A first-round RT-PCR of the TCR CDR3 used the HTBI primer set with the Qiagen OneStep RT-PCR kit. Most expanded thyroid clonotypes (frequency above 0.001) were also found in blood, which suggests that blood repertoires may mirror thyroid immune responses. A model built on a 13 V-J signature distinguished ophthalmopathy from stable hyperthyroidism, reaching around 88% sensitivity and 81.08% specificity in cross-validation and 80%/75% in testing. In validation, the model predicted progression to ophthalmopathy a median of roughly six months before onset, with over 55% sensitivity and just under 75% specificity. To identify TCR V-J signatures that set the groups apart, the researchers used a discovery cohort of 100 patients, made up of 40 to 45 with Graves' ophthalmopathy and about 59 with stable Graves' hyperthyroidism. An independent validation cohort of fewer than 20 hyperthyroidism patients and 17 patients who later progressed to ophthalmopathy tested prospective prediction of ophthalmopathy. The roughly 91 discovery patients were randomly divided into training and test sets at a 7:3 ratio. The study also compared thyroid tissue and blood T-cell repertoires from over 5 Graves' hyperthyroidism patients. Once sampling was done, hyperthyroidism patients were given methimazole at a starting dose of 30 mg daily, whereas ophthalmopathy patients were given high-dose intravenous methylprednisolone. Libraries were constructed in a second round of multiplex PCR, after which size selection and purification were carried out. Paired-end sequencing of the libraries was performed with 100 bp reads on an Illumina HiSeq2000. SOAPnuke was used to process the raw data, with reads discarded if the reads contained adapters or uncalled bases, had a mean Phred below 15, or lacked an exact constant-primer or identifier match. High-quality paired reads were merged with COPE v1.2.5, and unique nucleotide sequences were defined as clonotypes. MiTCR v1.1 was used to align clonotypes to the IMGT TRBV, TRBD and TRBJ reference segments. Analysis was restricted to V-J combinations with a frequency above 0.0001, which covered roughly 99% of repertoires. A TCS score was defined as the ratio between F50 (clonal expansion) and ExV (chaos), using BLOSUM62-based TCRdist between CDR3 peptides within each V-J. Welch's t-statistics and random forest reduced 450 to 600 V-J features to about 12, which were used in a naive Bayes classifier (R e1071). Sample size was not statistically predetermined, and blinding of investigators to group allocation was not performed. The paper reports TCR Vbeta CDR3 sequencing of some 140 peripheral blood samples: approximately 41 ophthalmopathy, around 80 hyperthyroidism and 17 progressor patients.

This specimen was peripheral blood mononuclear cells (PBMCs), taken at new diagnosis, from a patient treated with antithyroid drugs. This sequence was found in a woman between 25 and 40 years old with Graves disease. Donor details come from another sample of the same person, matched by shared clones. The chain employs TRBV11-3 and TRBJ1-1, with a weak D call of TRBD1 (5 bases match). The CDR3 region has the sequence CASSLARVLNTEAFF. The sequenced DNA: TGTGCCAGCAGCTTAGCCAGGGTATTGAACACTGAAGCTTTCTTT.